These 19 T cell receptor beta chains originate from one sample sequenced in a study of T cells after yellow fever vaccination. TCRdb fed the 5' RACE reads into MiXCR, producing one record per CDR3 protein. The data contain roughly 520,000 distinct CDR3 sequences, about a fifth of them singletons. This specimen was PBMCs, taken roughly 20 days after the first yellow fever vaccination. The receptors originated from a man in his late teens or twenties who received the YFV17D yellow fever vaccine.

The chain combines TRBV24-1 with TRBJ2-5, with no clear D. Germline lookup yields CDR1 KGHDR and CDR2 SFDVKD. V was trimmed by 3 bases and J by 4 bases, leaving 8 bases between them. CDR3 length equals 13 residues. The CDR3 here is CATSDAHRETQYF. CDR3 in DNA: TGTGCCACCAGTGATGCTCACCGAGAGACCCAGTACTTC.

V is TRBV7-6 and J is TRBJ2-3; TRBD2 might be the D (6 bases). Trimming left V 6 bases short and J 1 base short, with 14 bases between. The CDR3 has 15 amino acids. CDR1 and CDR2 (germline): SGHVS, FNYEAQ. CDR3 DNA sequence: TGTGCCAGCAGTCCGGGGGAGCGGGGCACAGATACGCAGTATTTT. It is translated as CASSPGERGTDTQYF.

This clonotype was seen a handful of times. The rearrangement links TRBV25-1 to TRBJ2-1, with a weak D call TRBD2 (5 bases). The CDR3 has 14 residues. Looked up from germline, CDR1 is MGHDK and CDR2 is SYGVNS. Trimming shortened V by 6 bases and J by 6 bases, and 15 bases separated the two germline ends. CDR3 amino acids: CASSHVGSVNEQFF. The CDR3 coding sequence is TGTGCCAGCAGCCATGTGGGTAGCGTCAATGAGCAGTTCTTC.

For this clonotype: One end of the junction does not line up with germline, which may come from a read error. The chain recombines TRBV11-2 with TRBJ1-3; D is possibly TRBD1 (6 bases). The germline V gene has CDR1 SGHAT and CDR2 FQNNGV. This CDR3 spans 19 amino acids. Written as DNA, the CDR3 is TGTGCCAGCAGCTTCTGGGGAGGGGGACTCCGGAGCTCTGGAAGCACCATATATTTT. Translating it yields CASSFWGGGLRSSGSTIYF.

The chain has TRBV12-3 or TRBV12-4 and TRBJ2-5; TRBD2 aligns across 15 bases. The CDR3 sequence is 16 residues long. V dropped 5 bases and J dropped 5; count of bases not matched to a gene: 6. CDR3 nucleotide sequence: TGTGCCAGCAGTGGGACTAGCGGGGGGCTGGGGGAGACCCAGTACTTC. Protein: CASSGTSGGLGETQYF.

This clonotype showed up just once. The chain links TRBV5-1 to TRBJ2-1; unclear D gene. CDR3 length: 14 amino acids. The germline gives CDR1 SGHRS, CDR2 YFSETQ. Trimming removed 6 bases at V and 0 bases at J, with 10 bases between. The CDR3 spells CASTTESSYNEQFF. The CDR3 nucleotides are TGCGCCAGCACAACAGAGTCCTCCTACAATGAGCAGTTCTTC.

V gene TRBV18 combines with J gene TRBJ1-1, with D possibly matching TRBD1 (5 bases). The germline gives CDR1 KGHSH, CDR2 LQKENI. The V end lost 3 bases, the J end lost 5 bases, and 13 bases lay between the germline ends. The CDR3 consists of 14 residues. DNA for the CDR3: TGTGCCAGCTCACCTAGAGCAGGGATTACTGAAGCTTTCTTT. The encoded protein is CASSPRAGITEAFF.

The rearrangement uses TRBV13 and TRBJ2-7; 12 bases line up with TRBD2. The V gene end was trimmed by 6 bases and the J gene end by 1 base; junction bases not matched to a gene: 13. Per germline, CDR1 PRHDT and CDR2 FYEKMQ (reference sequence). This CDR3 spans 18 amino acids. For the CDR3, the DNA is TGTGCCAGCAGTTCGACCACGCTAGCGGGGGGGCCTTCCTACGAGCAGTACTTC. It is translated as CASSSTTLAGGPSYEQYF.

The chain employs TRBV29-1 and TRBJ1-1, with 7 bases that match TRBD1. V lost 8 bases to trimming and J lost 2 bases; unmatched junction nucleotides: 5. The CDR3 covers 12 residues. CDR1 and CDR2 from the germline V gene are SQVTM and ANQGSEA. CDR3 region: CSPTGINTEAFF. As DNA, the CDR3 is TGCAGCCCGACAGGGATCAACACTGAAGCTTTCTTT. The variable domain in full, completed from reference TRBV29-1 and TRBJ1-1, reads SAVISQKPSRDICQRGTSLTIQCQVDSQVTMMFWYRQQPGQSLTLIATANQGSEATYESGFVIDKFPISRPNLTFSTLTVSNMSPEDSSIYLCSPTGINTEAFFGQGTRLTVV.

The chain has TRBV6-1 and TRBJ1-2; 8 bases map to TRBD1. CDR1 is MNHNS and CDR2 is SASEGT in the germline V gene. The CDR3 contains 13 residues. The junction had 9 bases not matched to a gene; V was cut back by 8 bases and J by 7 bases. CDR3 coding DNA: TGTGCCAGCGAGGACAGGGAAGCTCGTGGCTACACCTTC. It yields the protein CASEDREARGYTF.

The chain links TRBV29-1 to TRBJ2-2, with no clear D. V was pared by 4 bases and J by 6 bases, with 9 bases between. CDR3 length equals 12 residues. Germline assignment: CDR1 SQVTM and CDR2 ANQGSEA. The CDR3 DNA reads TGCAGCGTTGGAGACTCCGCCGGGGAGCTGTTTTTT. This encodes CSVGDSAGELFF.

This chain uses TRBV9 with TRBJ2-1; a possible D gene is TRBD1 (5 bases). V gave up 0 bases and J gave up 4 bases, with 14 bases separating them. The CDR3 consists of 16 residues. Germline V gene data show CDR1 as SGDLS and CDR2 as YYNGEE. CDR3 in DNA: TGTGCCAGCAGCGTAGCTGTAAGAGACAGATACAATGAGCAGTTCTTC. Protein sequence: CASSVAVRDRYNEQFF.

In DNA form, the CDR3 reads TGTGCCAGCAGTGAAAAACCGGGACAGGGGTTCGGGGAGCTGTTTTTT. Translation gives CASSEKPGQGFGELFF. The chain has TRBV2 and TRBJ2-2, with 10 bases aligning to TRBD1. With 2 bases clipped from V and 7 bases from J, the junction kept 7 bases outside the gene matches. The CDR3 sequence is 16 residues long. The V gene's germline CDR1 is SNHLY and CDR2 FYNNEI.

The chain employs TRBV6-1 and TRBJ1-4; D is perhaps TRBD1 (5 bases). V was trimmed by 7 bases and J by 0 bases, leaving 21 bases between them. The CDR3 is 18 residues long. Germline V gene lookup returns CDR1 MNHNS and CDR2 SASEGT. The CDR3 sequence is CASNAGTSFLATNEKLFF. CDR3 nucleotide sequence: TGTGCCAGCAACGCAGGGACCTCTTTCCTTGCAACTAATGAAAAACTGTTTTTT.

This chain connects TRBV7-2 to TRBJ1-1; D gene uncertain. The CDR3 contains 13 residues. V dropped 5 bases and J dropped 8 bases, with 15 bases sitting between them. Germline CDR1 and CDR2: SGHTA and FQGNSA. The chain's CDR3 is CASSTEWKVEAFF. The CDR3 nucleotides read TGTGCCAGCAGCACCGAATGGAAGGTGGAAGCTTTCTTT.

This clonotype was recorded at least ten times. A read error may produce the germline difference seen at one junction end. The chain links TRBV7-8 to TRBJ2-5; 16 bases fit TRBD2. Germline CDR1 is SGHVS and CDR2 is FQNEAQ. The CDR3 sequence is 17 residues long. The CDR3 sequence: CASTLGTSGGARETQYF. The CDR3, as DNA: TGTGCCAGCACCTTAGGGACTAGCGGGGGGGCCAGAGAGACCCAGTACTTC.

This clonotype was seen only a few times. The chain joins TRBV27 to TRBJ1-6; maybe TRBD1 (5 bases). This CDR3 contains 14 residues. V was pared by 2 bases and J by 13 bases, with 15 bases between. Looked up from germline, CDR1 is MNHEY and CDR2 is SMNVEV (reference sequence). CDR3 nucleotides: TGTGCCAGCAGTTTAGGGGGAATTGGTTTCCCCCTCCACTTT. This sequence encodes CASSLGGIGFPLHF.

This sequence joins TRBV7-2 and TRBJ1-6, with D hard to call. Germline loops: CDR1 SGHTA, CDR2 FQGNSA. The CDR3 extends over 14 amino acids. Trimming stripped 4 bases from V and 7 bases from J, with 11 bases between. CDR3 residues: CASSSSGLNSPLHF. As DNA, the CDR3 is TGTGCCAGCAGCTCTTCAGGCCTGAATTCACCCCTCCACTTT.

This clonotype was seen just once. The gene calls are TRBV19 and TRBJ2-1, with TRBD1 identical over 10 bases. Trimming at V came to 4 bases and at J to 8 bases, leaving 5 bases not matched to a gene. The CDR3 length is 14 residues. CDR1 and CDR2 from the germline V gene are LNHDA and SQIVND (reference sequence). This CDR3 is CASSNRDRGYEQFF. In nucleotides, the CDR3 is TGTGCCAGTAGTAATCGGGACAGGGGATATGAGCAGTTCTTC.